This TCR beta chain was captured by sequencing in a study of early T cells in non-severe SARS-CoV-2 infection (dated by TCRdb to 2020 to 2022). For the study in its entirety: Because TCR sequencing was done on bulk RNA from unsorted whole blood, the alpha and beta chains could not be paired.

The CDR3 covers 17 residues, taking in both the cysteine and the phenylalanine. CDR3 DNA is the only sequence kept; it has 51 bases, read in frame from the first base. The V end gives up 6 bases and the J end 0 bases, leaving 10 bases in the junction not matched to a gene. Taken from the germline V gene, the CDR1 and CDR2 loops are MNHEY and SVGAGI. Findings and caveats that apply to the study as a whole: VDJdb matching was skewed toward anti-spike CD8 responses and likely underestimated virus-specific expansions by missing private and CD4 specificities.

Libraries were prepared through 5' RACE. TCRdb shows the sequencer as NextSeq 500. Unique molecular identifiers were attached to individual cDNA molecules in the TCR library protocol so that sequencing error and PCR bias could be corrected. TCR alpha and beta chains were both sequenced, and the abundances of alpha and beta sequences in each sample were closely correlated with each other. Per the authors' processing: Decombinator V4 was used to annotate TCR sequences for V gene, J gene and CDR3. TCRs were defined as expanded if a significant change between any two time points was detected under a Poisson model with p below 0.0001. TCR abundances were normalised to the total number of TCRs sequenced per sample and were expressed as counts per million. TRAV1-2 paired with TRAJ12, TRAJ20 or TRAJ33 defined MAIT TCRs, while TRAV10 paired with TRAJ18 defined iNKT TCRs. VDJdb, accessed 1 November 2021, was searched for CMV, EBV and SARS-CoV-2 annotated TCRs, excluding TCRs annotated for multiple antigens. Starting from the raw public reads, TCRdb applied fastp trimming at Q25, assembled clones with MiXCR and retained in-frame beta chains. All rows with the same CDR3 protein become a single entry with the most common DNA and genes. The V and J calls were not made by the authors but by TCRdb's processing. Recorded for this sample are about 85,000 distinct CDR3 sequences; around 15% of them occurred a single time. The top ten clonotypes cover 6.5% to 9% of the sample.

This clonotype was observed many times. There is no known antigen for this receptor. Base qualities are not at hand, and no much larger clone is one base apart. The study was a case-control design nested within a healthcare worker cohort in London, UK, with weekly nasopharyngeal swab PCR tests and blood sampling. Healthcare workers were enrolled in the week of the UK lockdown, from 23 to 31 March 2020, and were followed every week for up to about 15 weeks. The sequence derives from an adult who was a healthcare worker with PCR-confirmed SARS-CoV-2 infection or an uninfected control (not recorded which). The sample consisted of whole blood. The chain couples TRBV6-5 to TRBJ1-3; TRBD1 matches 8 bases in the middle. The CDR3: CASSPGTGRYSGNTIYF. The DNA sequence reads TGTGCCAGCAGCCCCGGGACAGGAAGATACTCTGGAAACACCATATATTTT.